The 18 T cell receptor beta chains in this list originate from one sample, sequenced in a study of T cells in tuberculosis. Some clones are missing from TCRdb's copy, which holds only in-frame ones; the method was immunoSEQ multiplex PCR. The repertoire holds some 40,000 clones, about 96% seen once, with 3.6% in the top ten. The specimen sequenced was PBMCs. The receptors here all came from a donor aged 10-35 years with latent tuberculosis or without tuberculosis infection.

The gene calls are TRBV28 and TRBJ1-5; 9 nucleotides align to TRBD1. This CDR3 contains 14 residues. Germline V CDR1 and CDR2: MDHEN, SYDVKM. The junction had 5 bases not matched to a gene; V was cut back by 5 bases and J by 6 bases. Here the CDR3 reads CASSIGTGLQPQHF. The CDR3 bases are TGTGCCAGCAGTATTGGGACAGGGCTTCAGCCCCAGCATTTT.

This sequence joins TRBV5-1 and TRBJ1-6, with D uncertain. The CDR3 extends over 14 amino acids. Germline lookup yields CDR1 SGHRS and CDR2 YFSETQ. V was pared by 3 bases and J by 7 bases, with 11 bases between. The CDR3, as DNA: TGCGCCAGCAGCTCCCCTGAAACAAATTCACCCCTCCACTTT. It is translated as CASSSPETNSPLHF.

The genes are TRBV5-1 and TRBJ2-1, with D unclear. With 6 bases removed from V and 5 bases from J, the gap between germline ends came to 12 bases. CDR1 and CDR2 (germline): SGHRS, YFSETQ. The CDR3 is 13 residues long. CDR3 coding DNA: TGCGCCAGCACTGAAGCGAATAACAATGAGCAGTTCTTC. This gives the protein CASTEANNNEQFF.

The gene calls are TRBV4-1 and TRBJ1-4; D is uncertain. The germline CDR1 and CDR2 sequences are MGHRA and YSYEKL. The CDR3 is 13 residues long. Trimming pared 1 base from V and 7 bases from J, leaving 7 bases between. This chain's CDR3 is CASSQGLVEKLFF. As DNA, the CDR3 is TGCGCCAGCAGCCAAGGGCTGGTTGAAAAACTGTTTTTT.

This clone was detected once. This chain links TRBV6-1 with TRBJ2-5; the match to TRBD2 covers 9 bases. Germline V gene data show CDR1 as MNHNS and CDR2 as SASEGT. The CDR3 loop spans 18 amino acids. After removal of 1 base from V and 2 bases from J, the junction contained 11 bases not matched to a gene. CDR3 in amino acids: CASSEGRVAGEPQETQYF. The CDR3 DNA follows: TGTGCCAGCAGTGAAGGTCGGGTAGCGGGGGAGCCGCAAGAGACCCAGTACTTC.

CDR3 sequence reads: CAWSRLTGEGRAYNEQFF. The CDR3 DNA reads as TGTGCCTGGAGTCGTTTGACCGGGGAAGGGAGAGCCTACAATGAGCAGTTCTTC. This sequence joins TRBV30 and TRBJ2-1; D may be TRBD2 (5 bases). CDR3 length equals 18 residues. The V gene lost 2 bases and the J gene lost 2 bases, with 22 bases spanning the gap. Germline values: CDR1 GTSNPN, CDR2 SVGIG (reference sequence).

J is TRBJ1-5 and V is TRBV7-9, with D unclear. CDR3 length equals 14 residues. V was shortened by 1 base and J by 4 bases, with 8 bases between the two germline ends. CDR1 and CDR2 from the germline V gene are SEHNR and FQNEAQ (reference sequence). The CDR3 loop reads CASSLGIRNQPQHF. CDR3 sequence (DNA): TGTGCCAGCAGCTTAGGAATTCGGAATCAGCCCCAGCATTTT.

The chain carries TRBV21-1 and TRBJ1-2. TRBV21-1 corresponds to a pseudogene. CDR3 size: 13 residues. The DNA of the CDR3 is TGTGCCAGCAACTCCCGGGAGGCCTATGGCTACACCTTC. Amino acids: CASNSREAYGYTF.

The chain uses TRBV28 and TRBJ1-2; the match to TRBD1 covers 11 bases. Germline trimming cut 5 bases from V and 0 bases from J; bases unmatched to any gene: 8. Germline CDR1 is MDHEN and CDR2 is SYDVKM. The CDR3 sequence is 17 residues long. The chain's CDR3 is CASSRTGTGGANYGYTF. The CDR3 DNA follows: TGTGCCAGCAGTCGTACCGGGACAGGGGGTGCTAACTATGGCTACACCTTC.

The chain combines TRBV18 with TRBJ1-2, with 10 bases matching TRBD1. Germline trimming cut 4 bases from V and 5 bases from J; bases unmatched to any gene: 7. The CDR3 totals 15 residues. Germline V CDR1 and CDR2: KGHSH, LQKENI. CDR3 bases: TGTGCCAGCTCACGGAGGGACAGGGGTTGGTATGGCTACACCTTC. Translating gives CASSRRDRGWYGYTF.

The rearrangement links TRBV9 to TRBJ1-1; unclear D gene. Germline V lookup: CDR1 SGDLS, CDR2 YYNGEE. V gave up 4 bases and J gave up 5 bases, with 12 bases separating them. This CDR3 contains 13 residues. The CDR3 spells CASSLGGLTEAFF. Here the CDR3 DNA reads TGTGCCAGCAGCCTCGGAGGGTTGACTGAAGCTTTCTTT. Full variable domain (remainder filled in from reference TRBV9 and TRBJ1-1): DSGVTQTPKHLITATGQRVTLRCSPRSGDLSVYWYQQSLDQGLQFLIQYYNGEERAKGNILERFSAQQFPDLHSELNLSSLELGDSALYFCASSLGGLTEAFFGQGTRLTVV.

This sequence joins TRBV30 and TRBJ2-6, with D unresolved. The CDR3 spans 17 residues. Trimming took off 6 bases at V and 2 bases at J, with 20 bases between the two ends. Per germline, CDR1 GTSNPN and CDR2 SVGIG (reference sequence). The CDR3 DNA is TGTGCCTGCCTGACGCTATTGGGCTTTACTGGGGCCAACGTCCTGACTTTC. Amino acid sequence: CACLTLLGFTGANVLTF.

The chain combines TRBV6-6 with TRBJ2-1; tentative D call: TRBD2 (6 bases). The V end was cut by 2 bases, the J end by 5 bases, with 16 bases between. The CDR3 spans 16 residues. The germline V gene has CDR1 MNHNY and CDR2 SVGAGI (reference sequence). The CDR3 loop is CASSYPGSPGDNEQFF. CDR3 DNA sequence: TGTGCCAGCAGTTACCCTGGCTCCCCGGGGGACAATGAGCAGTTCTTC.

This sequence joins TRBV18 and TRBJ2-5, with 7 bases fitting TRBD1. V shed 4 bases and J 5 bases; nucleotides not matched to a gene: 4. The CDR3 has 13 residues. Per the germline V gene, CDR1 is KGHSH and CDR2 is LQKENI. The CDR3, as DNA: TGTGCCAGCTCACTGCAGACAGGGGAGACCCAGTACTTC. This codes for CASSLQTGETQYF.

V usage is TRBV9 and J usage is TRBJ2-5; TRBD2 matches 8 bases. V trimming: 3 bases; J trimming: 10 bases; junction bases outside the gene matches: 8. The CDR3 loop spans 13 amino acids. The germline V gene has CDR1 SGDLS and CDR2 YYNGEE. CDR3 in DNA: TGTGCCAGCAGCGATAGCGGGGAGGGTGTCCAGTACTTC. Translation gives CASSDSGEGVQYF.

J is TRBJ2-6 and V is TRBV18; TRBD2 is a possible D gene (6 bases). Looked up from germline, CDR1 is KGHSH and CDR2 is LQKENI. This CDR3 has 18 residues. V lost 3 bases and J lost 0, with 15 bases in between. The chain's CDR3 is CASSPLGAGGSGANVLTF. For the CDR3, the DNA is TGTGCCAGCTCACCCCTTGGGGCCGGGGGCTCTGGGGCCAACGTCCTGACTTTC.

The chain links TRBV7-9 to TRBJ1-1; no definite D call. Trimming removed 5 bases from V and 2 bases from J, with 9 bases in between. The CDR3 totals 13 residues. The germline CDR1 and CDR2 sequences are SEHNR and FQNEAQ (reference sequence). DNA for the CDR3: TGTGCCAGCAGCCCTCAGAAAAACACTGAAGCTTTCTTT. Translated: CASSPQKNTEAFF. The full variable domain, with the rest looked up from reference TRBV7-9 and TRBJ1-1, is DTGVSQNPRHKITKRGQNVTFRCDPISEHNRLYWYRQTLGQGPEFLTYFQNEAQLEKSRLLSDRFSAERPKGSFSTLEIQRTEQGDSAMYLCASSPQKNTEAFFGQGTRLTVV.

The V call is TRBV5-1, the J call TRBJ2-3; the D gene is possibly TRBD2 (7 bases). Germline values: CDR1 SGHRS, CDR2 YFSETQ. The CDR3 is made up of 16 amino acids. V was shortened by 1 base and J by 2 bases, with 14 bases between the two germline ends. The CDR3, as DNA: TGCGCCAGCAGCTTGTACCGCGGGGGCAACACAGATACGCAGTATTTT. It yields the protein CASSLYRGGNTDTQYF.